A single TCR beta chain is shown here with its context. The antigen remains undetermined. Unique molecular identifiers were incorporated during preparation of the TCRbeta library. TCRdb processed the PCR reads anew with MiXCR; each CDR3 protein has one entry. Altogether about 110,000 distinct CDR3 sequences are present, 10% being singletons, with the ten largest covering roughly a third. Germline CDR1 reads LGHDT; CDR2 reads YNNKEL (reference sequence). The J segment lost 12 bases and the V segment lost 11 bases, leaving 27 bases of the junction unmatched. The CDR3 is 17 amino acids. The data derive from a study of T-cell reconstitution after alpha-beta-depleted transplantation in children. Study-level results: Day-60 TCRbeta diversity that was high in some patients was derived from surviving recipient T cells and thymic progenitors. T-cell numbers and diversity one year post-transplant derived largely from freshly generated T cells. Alpha-beta T cells present about two months after transplant were reported to originate from several hundred expanded graft clones.

Sequences were derived from PBMCs, sampled before TCRalphabeta/CD19-depleted stem cell transplant. The clonotype was recovered from a boy aged 2 to 10 with acute lymphoblastic leukemia, due to receive a stem cell transplant. The chain is built from TRBV3-1 and TRBJ2-1, with 8 positions matching TRBD2. The CDR3 is CASSDKFFLAGGPRQFF. The CDR3 DNA sequence: TGTGCCTCCTCAGACAAGTTCTTTCTAGCGGGTGGGCCTCGGCAGTTCTTC.